This T cell receptor (beta chain) was recovered during a study of CD8 T cells in ankylosing spondylitis (TCRdb year 2017). Context from the whole study: To find TCR variants linked to disease, the study profiled T cell receptor beta repertoires in ankylosing spondylitis patients and healthy donors. The whole study cohort included 95 to 130 healthy donors and roughly 24 ankylosing spondylitis patients. Peripheral blood was sampled, and synovial fluid was additionally collected from ankylosing spondylitis patients. Summary of the overall study and its limitations: Significant enrichment of the disease-linked clones was reported in matched synovial fluid samples from ankylosing spondylitis patients. The disease-linked clones had a CD8+ phenotype and were found at relatively low frequencies in peripheral blood. Blood from ankylosing spondylitis patients appeared to be characterized by a TCR beta motif composed of about eight highly homologous amino acid variants. Some TCR beta motif variants had previously been reported in synovial fluid and blood of reactive arthritis patients, which suggested common disease-initiation mechanisms.

Synovial fluid samples and blood samples obtained from the same ankylosing spondylitis patients were matched. Sequencing was performed on an Illumina HiSeq 2500. Quantitative 5'-RACE with molecular barcodes was used to prepare TCR beta libraries. The original pipeline was this. A new computational method, built on a probabilistic model of VDJ rearrangement, was used to identify disease-linked TCR variants. The public reads were run again by TCRdb, first through fastp at Q25 and then through MiXCR, and only productive beta chains were kept. All rows with the same CDR3 protein become a single entry with the most common DNA and genes. TCRdb, rather than the study authors, made the V and J calls. The sample profile shows 36,000 or so distinct CDR3 sequences; 13% of them were found once. Less than 40% of the sample goes to the ten largest clones. In its sample, this clonotype was seen a few times. No antigen is known for it. No much larger clone is present one base from it, and per-base qualities are unavailable.

Sequencing used synovial fluid, either unsorted or a sorted T cell fraction (not recorded which). The source of this sequence is a male donor with ankylosing spondylitis.

Here the CDR3 is given as CASSFGGTSTDTQYF. The DNA sequence is as follows: TGTGCCAGCAGCTTCGGCGGGACTAGCACAGATACGCAGTATTTT. The sequence is built from TRBV9 and TRBJ2-3; the best D guess is TRBD2, with 6 bases matching. Measured from the cysteine to the phenylalanine, the CDR3 is 15 residues long. Kept here is only the CDR3 DNA, which spans 45 bases and is read in frame from base 1. V gives up 4 bases and J gives up 0 bases, and the segment between their germline ends measures 12 bases. According to the germline V gene, CDR1 reads SGDLS and CDR2 reads YYNGEE.